The next 11 T cell receptor beta chains were all read from a single sample in a study of T cells in Graves' hyperthyroidism and ophthalmopathy. Researchers took RNA transcripts and amplified the TCR beta CDR3 regions from them. The TCR CDR3 first-round RT-PCR relied on the HTBI primer set. A single record per CDR3 protein comes from TCRdb applying MiXCR to the multiplex PCR reads. The repertoire holds approximately 370,000 distinct CDR3 sequences, about 15% seen once, with 30% to 35% in the top ten. Sequenced material: blood. The receptors stem from a woman under 40 with Graves' hyperthyroidism.

This clonotype was counted ten times or more. CDR3 loop: CASSTHPGTGDYEQYF. In DNA, the CDR3 is TGTGCCAGCAGTACCCACCCCGGGACAGGGGACTACGAGCAGTACTTC. V gene TRBV6-1 combines with J gene TRBJ2-7, with 10 bases aligning to TRBD1. This CDR3 has 16 residues. The germline V gene encodes CDR1 MNHNS and CDR2 SASEGT. Losses at the gene ends were 5 bases for V and 3 bases for J; bases not matched to a gene: 10.

This clonotype was counted many times. This sequence joins TRBV2 and TRBJ2-5; weak D call: TRBD2 (6 bases). The V end lost 9 bases, the J end lost 0 bases, and 14 bases lay between the germline ends. Germline CDR1 SNHLY, CDR2 FYNNEI. This CDR3 is built from 14 residues. DNA of the CDR3: TGTGCCAGTGGTAGCGGCACTCACCAAGAGACCCAGTACTTC. Its translation is CASGSGTHQETQYF. The entire variable domain, with the rest obtained from reference TRBV2 and TRBJ2-5, is as follows: EPEVTQTPSHQVTQMGQEVILRCVPISNHLYFYWYRQILGQKVEFLVSFYNNEISEKSEIFDDQFSVERPDGSNFTLKIRSTKLEDSAMYFCASGSGTHQETQYFGPGTRLLVL.

This clonotype was counted many times. This chain connects TRBV28 to TRBJ1-5; D unclear. The CDR3 contains 14 residues. Germline V lookup: CDR1 MDHEN, CDR2 SYDVKM. V was shortened by 4 bases and J by 2 bases, with 9 bases between the two germline ends. This CDR3 is CASSSLLGNQPQHF. The CDR3 DNA follows: TGTGCCAGCAGTTCTCTCCTAGGCAATCAGCCCCAGCATTTT.

This clonotype was observed a handful of times. This chain connects TRBV12-3 or TRBV12-4 to TRBJ2-1; D is ambiguous. The V end was cut by 3 bases, the J end by 8 bases, with 11 bases between. This CDR3 has 13 residues. The CDR3 nucleotides read TGTGCCAGCAGTTTTCGAAGCAGCGATGAGCAGTTCTTC. Its translation: CASSFRSSDEQFF.

This clonotype was seen a few times. The chain is built from TRBV24-1 and TRBJ2-1; D possibly matches TRBD1 or TRBD2 (5 bases each). Looked up from germline, CDR1 is KGHDR and CDR2 is SFDVKD. Trimming removed 3 bases at V and 3 bases at J, with 14 bases between. CDR3 size: 16 residues. CDR3 DNA: TGTGCCACCAGTGATAGTACGGGGACCTACTACAATGAGCAGTTCTTC. This translates into CATSDSTGTYYNEQFF.

This clonotype was counted ten times or more. The V gene is TRBV28, the J gene TRBJ2-7, with 13 bases lining up with TRBD2. With 5 bases clipped from V and 4 bases from J, the junction kept 8 bases outside the gene matches. The CDR3 contains 16 residues. Germline V gene sequence: CDR1 MDHEN, CDR2 SYDVKM. The chain's CDR3 is CASSLLGLAGDYEQYF. The CDR3 DNA reads as TGTGCCAGCAGTCTCCTCGGACTAGCGGGAGATTACGAGCAGTACTTC.

Concerning this clonotype itself: A much larger clone is a single base away; this may be a read error. The genes are TRBV7-3 and TRBJ2-7; D is unclear. Germline-derived CDR1 and CDR2 are SGHTA and FQGTGA. The CDR3 runs to 13 residues. Trimming removed 2 bases at V and 4 bases at J, with 9 bases between. The CDR3 DNA reads TGTGCCAGCAGCTTAGAGCCGGATTACGAGCAGTACTTC. Amino acid sequence: CASSLEPDYEQYF.

V and J are TRBV27 and TRBJ1-1, with D possibly matching TRBD1 (6 bases). V was pared by 6 bases and J by 3 bases, with 14 bases between. The CDR3 is 14 amino acids. Germline CDR1 and CDR2: MNHEY and SMNVEV (reference sequence). CDR3 nucleotide sequence: TGTGCCAGCAGCCGTGCGGGGGCGTACACTGAAGCTTTCTTT. The encoded protein is CASSRAGAYTEAFF.

This clonotype was counted many times. The V and J genes are TRBV9 and TRBJ2-1; the match to TRBD2 covers 14 bases. This CDR3 comprises 17 residues. CDR1 and CDR2 (germline): SGDLS, YYNGEE. The J segment lost 9 bases and the V segment lost 4 bases, leaving 12 bases of the junction unmatched. CDR3 in DNA: TGTGCCAGCAGCCCGAGGCCGGGACTAGCGGGAGAGGGTGAGCAGTTCTTC. Translation: CASSPRPGLAGEGEQFF.

The V and J genes are TRBV19 and TRBJ2-7; TRBD1 is a possible D gene (5 bases). This CDR3 has 11 amino acids. The germline V gene has CDR1 LNHDA and CDR2 SQIVND (reference sequence). Between the trimmed V and J ends, which lost 9 bases and 2 bases, there was a span of 8 bases. The CDR3 sequence is CASAQAYEQYF. The CDR3 DNA reads as TGTGCCAGCGCACAGGCCTACGAGCAGTACTTC.

A few counts support this clonotype. The gene calls are TRBV9 and TRBJ2-7, with D possibly TRBD2 on 5 matching bases. This CDR3 region has 14 residues. CDR1 is SGDLS, CDR2 YYNGEE, per germline. V lost 2 bases to trimming and J lost 5 bases, with 14 bases between them. The CDR3 DNA follows: TGTGCCAGCAGCGTCGACTATACGGCCCACGAGCAGTACTTC. This gives the protein CASSVDYTAHEQYF.